Given below is one TCR beta chain in context. Authors' analysis steps: Amplifying reference gene primers gave estimates of nucleated cell counts. The repertoire was sequenced with immunoSEQ multiplex PCR; TCRdb's copy has only in-frame clones and lacks some. That table supplies the V and J calls and clone size; D and trimming were determined from the DNA. The repertoire holds about 200,000 clones, roughly 84% seen once, with 5.5% to 7% in the top ten. CDR1 and CDR2 from the germline V gene are SGHRS and YFSETQ. Trimming removed 0 bases at V and 6 bases at J, with 10 bases between. This CDR3 is built from 14 residues. The data originate from a study of blood T cell repertoires in COVID-19. Looking at the study overall: The United States, Italy and Spain were the sources of the acute and convalescent COVID-19 samples. The analysed material was cDNA or gDNA that came from T cells, B-cell-depleted T cells, or PBMCs.

The specimen sequenced was peripheral blood. The TCR was taken from a woman aged 40 to 50 who had recovered from COVID-19. This sequence joins TRBV5-1 and TRBJ2-1; weak D call: TRBD2 (5 bases). Here the CDR3 reads CASSLAGNSNEQFF. The CDR3 DNA is TGCGCCAGCAGCTTGGCGGGAAACAGCAATGAGCAGTTCTTC.